These 14 T cell receptor beta chains share one sample of origin, sequenced in a study of blood T cell repertoires in COVID-19. Only in-frame clones appear in the TCRdb table, and some are missing; sequencing was by immunoSEQ multiplex PCR. The repertoire holds 310,000 or so clones, about 90% seen once, with around 6% in the top ten. Sequenced material: PBMCs or T cells enriched from blood (not recorded which). The receptors stem from a woman aged 25 to 39 who had recovered from COVID-19.

The chain is built from TRBV19 and TRBJ1-2; D unresolved. V was pared by 3 bases and J by 4 bases, with 15 bases between. Germline V gene data show CDR1 as LNHDA and CDR2 as SQIVND (reference sequence). This CDR3 is built from 15 residues. CDR3 region: CASSITAISGYGYTF. In DNA form, the CDR3 reads TGTGCCAGTAGTATTACCGCGATTTCGGGCTATGGCTACACCTTC.

The chain is built from TRBV12-3 or TRBV12-4 and TRBJ1-4; 7 bases match TRBD1. J lost 5 bases, V lost 6 bases, and 3 bases had no gene match. The length of the CDR3 is 13 residues. CDR3 nucleotide sequence: TGTGCCAGCAGGCCGACAGGGAATGAAAAACTGTTTTTT. Its protein product is CASRPTGNEKLFF.

The rearrangement links TRBV19 to TRBJ2-7; D is unclear. The CDR3 spans 14 residues. Germline V CDR1 and CDR2: LNHDA, SQIVND (reference sequence). Trimming stripped 2 bases from V and 0 bases from J, with 8 bases between. CDR3 sequence reads: CASSISTASYEQYF. The CDR3 bases are TGTGCCAGTAGTATATCAACAGCCTCCTACGAGCAGTACTTC.

This clone was seen once. The chain links TRBV27 to TRBJ1-6; D unclear. Germline V gene sequence: CDR1 MNHEY, CDR2 SMNVEV (reference sequence). This CDR3 is 15 amino acids long. Trimming removed 5 bases at V and 0 bases at J, with 8 bases between. The CDR3 reads CASSPTSSYNSPLHF. The CDR3 coding sequence is TGTGCCAGCAGTCCCACGAGCTCCTATAATTCACCCCTCCACTTT.

V usage is TRBV7-2 and J usage is TRBJ2-7; possibly TRBD2 for D (5 bases). Trimming removed 4 bases at V and 7 bases at J, with 17 bases between. Germline loops: CDR1 SGHTA, CDR2 FQGNSA. This CDR3 region has 14 residues. CDR3 sequence: CASSWRTGIGEQYF. DNA of the CDR3: TGTGCCAGCAGCTGGAGGACTGGGATCGGGGAGCAGTACTTC.

V and J are TRBV30 and TRBJ1-5; 10 bases match TRBD1. The CDR3 has 16 amino acids. CDR1 GTSNPN and CDR2 SVGIG come from the germline V gene (reference sequence). Trimming removed 2 bases from V and 2 bases from J; junction bases left unmatched: 6. CDR3 DNA: TGTGCCTGGAGTTATTCCGGGACAGGGGGCAATCAGCCCCAGCATTTT. Translating it yields CAWSYSGTGGNQPQHF.

V is TRBV30 and J is TRBJ1-2, with D tentatively TRBD1 (5 bases). Germline V lookup: CDR1 GTSNPN, CDR2 SVGIG (reference sequence). The V end was cut by 2 bases, the J end by 8 bases, with 15 bases between. The CDR3 sequence is 13 residues long. CDR3 residues: CAWSPAGRGGYTF. DNA of the CDR3: TGTGCCTGGAGTCCCGCAGGGCGTGGGGGCTACACCTTC.

The genes are TRBV19 and TRBJ1-2, with a possible D match to TRBD1 (5 bases). Trimming took 2 bases from V and 11 from J, leaving 18 bases between them. This CDR3 region has 14 residues. CDR1 and CDR2 (germline): LNHDA, SQIVND (reference sequence). The CDR3 loop is CASSILDSDGSYTF. The CDR3 nucleotides read TGTGCCAGTAGTATACTTGACAGTGATGGATCTTACACCTTC.

This sequence joins TRBV7-6 and TRBJ1-2; D perhaps matches TRBD1 (5 bases). The CDR3 extends over 14 amino acids. Between the trimmed V and J ends, which lost 0 bases and 8 bases, there was a span of 13 bases. Germline CDR1 and CDR2: SGHVS and FNYEAQ. For the CDR3, the DNA is TGTGCCAGCAGCTTAGCGGCAGGGCCCTTGGGCTACACCTTC. Its translation is CASSLAAGPLGYTF.

The rearrangement links TRBV14 to TRBJ1-2, with 10 bases fitting TRBD1. V was pared by 4 bases and J by 6 bases, with 11 bases of the junction left unmatched. The CDR3 is made up of 16 amino acids. Germline CDR1 reads SGHDN; CDR2 reads FVKESK. The CDR3 DNA follows: TGTGCCAGCAGCCGACTCGCCGGGACAGGGGACCATGGCTACACCTTC. Amino acid sequence: CASSRLAGTGDHGYTF.

The gene calls are TRBV7-3 and TRBJ2-5; 8 positions match TRBD1. The germline CDR1 and CDR2 sequences are SGHTA and FQGTGA. The CDR3 is made up of 13 amino acids. The trim removed 8 bases at V and 5 bases at J, leaving 7 bases unmatched. CDR3 loop: CASSDRGGETQYF. As DNA, the CDR3 is TGTGCCAGCTCCGACAGGGGTGGGGAGACCCAGTACTTC.

The chain couples TRBV30 to TRBJ1-1; tentatively, D is TRBD1 (6 bases). The germline CDR1 and CDR2 sequences are GTSNPN and SVGIG (reference sequence). Trimming took 4 bases from V and 5 from J, leaving 20 bases between them. This CDR3 is 15 amino acids long. CDR3 in DNA: TGTGCCTGGAAGGGGGACCGAGGTGATGGAACTGAAGCTTTCTTT. Its translation: CAWKGDRGDGTEAFF.

The chain links TRBV9 to TRBJ1-1, with D unclear. Germline-derived CDR1 and CDR2 are SGDLS and YYNGEE. Trimming shortened V by 0 bases and J by 6 bases, and 15 bases separated the two germline ends. This CDR3 contains 15 residues. CDR3 DNA sequence: TGTGCCAGCAGCGTAGTGGGAGCGCTAGGCCCTGAAGCTTTCTTT. Protein sequence: CASSVVGALGPEAFF.

V and J are TRBV6-1 and TRBJ2-1; a possible D gene is TRBD2 (5 bases). The CDR3 runs 19 residues. In germline, CDR1 is MNHNS, CDR2 SASEGT. V lost 3 bases and J lost 4, with 25 bases in between. CDR3 sequence (DNA): TGTGCCAGCAGTGAGAGGACGGTGGGAGTAGGGTTGGGGTACAATGAGCAGTTCTTC. Translation: CASSERTVGVGLGYNEQFF.